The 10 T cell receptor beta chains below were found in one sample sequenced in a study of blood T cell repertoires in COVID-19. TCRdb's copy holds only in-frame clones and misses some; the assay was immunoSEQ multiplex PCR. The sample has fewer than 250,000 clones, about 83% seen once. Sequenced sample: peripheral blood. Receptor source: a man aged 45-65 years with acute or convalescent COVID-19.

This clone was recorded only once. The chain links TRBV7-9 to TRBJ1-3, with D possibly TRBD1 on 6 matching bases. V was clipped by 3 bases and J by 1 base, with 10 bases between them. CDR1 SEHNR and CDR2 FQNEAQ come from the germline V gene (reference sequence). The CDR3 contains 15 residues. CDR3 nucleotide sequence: TGTGCCAGCAGCTTTGACAGGAGGTCTGGAAACACCATATATTTT. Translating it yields CASSFDRRSGNTIYF.

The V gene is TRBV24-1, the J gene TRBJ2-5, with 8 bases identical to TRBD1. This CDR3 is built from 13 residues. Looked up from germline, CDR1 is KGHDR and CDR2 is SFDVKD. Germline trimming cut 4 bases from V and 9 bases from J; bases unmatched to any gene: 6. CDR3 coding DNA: TGTGCCACCAGTGACCCGACAGGGGCGGCCCAGTACTTC. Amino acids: CATSDPTGAAQYF.

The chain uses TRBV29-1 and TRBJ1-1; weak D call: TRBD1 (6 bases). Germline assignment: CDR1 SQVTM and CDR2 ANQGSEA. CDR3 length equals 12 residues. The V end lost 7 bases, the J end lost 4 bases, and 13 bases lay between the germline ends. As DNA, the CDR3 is TGCAGCGCCGATGCCAGGGGCACTGAAGCTTTCTTT. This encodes CSADARGTEAFF.

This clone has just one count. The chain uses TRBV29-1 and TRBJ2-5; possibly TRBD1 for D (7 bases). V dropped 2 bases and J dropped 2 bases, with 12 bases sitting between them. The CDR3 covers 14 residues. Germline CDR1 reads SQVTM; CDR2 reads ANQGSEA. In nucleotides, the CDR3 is TGCAGCGTTGAACAGGGGGGCGGTCAAGAGACCCAGTACTTC. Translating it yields CSVEQGGGQETQYF.

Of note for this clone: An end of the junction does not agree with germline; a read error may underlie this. The CDR3 DNA sequence: TGTGCCAGCTGCTTAGTTGGGCCGGTACAAGAGACCCAGTACTTC. It translates to CASCLVGPVQETQYF. The chain uses TRBV7-9 and TRBJ2-5, with unresolved D. This CDR3 is 15 amino acids long. Germline CDR1 SEHNR, CDR2 FQNEAQ (reference sequence).

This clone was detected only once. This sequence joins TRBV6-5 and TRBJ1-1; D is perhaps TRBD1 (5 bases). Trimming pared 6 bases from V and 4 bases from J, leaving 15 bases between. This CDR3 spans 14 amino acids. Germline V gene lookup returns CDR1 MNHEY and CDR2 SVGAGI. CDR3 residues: CASRRGEVSTEAFF. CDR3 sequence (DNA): TGTGCCAGCAGGCGGGGGGAAGTGAGCACTGAAGCTTTCTTT.

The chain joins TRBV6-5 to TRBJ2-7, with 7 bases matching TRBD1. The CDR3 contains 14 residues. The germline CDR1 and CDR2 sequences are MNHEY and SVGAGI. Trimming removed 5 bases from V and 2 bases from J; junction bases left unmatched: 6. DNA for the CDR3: TGTGCCAGCAGTCCCCGACAGGGACCCTACGAGCAGTACTTC. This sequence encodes CASSPRQGPYEQYF.

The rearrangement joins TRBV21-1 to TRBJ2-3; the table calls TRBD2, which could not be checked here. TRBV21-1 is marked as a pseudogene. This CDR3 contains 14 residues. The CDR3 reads CASRGLTGTDTQYF. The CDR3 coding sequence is TGTGCCAGCCGAGGACTTACTGGCACAGATACGCAGTATTTT.

The CDR3 loop reads CASRPGPGGGYNSPLHF. The CDR3 DNA is TGTGCCAGTAGACCTGGGCCGGGAGGAGGGTATAATTCACCCCTCCACTTT. This sequence joins TRBV19 and TRBJ1-6; no definite D call. The CDR3 length is 17 residues. In germline, CDR1 is LNHDA, CDR2 SQIVND (reference sequence). Trimming took off 6 bases at V and 4 bases at J, with 19 bases between the two ends.

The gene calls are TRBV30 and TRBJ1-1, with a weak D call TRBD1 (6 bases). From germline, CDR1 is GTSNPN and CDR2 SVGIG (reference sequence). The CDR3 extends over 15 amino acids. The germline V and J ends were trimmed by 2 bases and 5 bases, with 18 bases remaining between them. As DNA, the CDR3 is TGTGCCTGGAGTTCAGGGGCCAGAATAGGAACTGAAGCTTTCTTT. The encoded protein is CAWSSGARIGTEAFF.